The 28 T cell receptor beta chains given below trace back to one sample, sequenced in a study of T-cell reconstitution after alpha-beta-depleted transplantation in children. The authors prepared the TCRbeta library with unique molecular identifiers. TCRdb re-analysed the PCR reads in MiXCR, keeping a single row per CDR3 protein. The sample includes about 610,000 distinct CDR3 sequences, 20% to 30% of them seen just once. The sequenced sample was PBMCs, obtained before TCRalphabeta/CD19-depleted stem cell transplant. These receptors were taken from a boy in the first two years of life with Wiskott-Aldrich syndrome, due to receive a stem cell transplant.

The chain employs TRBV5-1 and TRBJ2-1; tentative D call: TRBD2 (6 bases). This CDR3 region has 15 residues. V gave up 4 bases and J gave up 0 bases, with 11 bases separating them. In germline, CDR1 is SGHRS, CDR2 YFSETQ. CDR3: CASSVGLTSYNEQFF. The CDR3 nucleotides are TGCGCCAGCAGCGTGGGACTTACCTCCTACAATGAGCAGTTCTTC.

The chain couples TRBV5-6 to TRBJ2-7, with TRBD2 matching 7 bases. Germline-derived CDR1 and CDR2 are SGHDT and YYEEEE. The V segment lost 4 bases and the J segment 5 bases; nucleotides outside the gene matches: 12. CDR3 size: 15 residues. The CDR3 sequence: CASSRLAGWSHEQYF. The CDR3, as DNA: TGTGCCAGCAGCCGATTAGCGGGTTGGTCCCACGAGCAGTACTTC. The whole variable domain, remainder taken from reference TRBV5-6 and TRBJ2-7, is DAGVTQSPTHLIKTRGQQVTLRCSPKSGHDTVSWYQQALGQGPQFIFQYYEEEERQRGNFPDRFSGHQFPNYSSELNVNALLLGDSALYLCASSRLAGWSHEQYFGPGTRLTVT.

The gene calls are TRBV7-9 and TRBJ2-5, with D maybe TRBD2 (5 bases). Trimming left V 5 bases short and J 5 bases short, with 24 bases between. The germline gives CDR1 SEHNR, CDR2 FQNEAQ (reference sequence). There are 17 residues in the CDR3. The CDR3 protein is CASSTRGRAEGRETQYF. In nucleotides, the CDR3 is TGTGCCAGCAGCACCCGAGGGAGAGCTGAGGGCCGTGAGACCCAGTACTTC. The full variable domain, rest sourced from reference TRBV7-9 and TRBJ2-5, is DTGVSQNPRHKITKRGQNVTFRCDPISEHNRLYWYRQTLGQGPEFLTYFQNEAQLEKSRLLSDRFSAERPKGSFSTLEIQRTEQGDSAMYLCASSTRGRAEGRETQYFGPGTRLLVL.

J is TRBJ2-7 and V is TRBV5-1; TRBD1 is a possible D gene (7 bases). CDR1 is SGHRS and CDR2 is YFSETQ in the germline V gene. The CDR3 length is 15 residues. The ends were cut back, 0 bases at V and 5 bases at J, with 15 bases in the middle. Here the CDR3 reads CASSLVIQGRNEQYF. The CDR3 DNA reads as TGCGCCAGCAGCTTGGTCATACAGGGGAGGAACGAGCAGTACTTC.

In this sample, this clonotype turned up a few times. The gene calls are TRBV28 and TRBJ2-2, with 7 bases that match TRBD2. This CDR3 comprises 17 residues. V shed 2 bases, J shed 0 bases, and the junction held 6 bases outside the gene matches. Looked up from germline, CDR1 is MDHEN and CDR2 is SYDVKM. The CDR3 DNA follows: TGTGCCAGCAGTTTAAGACGGGAGGCCTCGAACACCGGGGAGCTGTTTTTT. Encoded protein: CASSLRREASNTGELFF.

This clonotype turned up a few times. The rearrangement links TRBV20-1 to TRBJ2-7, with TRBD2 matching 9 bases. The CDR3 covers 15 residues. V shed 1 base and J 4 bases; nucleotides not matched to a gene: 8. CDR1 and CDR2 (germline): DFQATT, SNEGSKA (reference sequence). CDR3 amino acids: CSARGDGLASYEQYF. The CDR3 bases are TGCAGTGCTAGAGGCGACGGACTAGCGTCGTACGAGCAGTACTTC.

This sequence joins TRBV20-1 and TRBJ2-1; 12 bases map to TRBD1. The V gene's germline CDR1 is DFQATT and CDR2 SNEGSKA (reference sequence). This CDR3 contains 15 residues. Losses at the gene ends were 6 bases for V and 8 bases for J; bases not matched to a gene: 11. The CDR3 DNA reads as TGCAGTGCGGGGGACAGGGGGCGCCTGCGGGATGAGCAGTTCTTC. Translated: CSAGDRGRLRDEQFF.

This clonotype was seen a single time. CDR3 protein: CSASREDYGYTF. The CDR3 DNA reads as TGCAGTGCTAGCAGGGAGGATTATGGCTACACCTTC. The chain is built from TRBV20-1 and TRBJ1-2, with D possibly TRBD1 on 5 matching bases. V lost 3 bases, J lost 5 bases, and 10 bases lay in between. CDR3 length equals 12 residues. Germline V CDR1 and CDR2: DFQATT, SNEGSKA (reference sequence).

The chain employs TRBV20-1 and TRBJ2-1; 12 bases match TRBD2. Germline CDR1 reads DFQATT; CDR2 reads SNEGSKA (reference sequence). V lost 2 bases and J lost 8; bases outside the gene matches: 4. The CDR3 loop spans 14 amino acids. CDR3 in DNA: TGCAGTGCTAGACTCTCTAGCGGGGGGGATGAGCAGTTCTTC. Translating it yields CSARLSSGGDEQFF.

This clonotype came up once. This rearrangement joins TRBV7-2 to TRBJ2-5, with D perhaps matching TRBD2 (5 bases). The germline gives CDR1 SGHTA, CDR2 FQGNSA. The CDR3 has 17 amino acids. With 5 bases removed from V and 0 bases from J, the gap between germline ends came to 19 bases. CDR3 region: CASSRQERAVYQETQYF. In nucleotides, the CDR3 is TGTGCCAGCAGCCGCCAGGAGCGAGCGGTGTACCAAGAGACCCAGTACTTC.

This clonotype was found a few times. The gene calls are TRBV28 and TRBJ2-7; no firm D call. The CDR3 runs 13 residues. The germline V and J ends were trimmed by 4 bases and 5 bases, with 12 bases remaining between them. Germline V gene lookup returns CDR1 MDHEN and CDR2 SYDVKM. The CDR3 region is CASSSTQGNEQYF. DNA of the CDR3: TGTGCCAGCAGTTCCACCCAAGGGAACGAGCAGTACTTC.

Here the CDR3 reads CSASLAGAREQFF. The CDR3 DNA reads TGCAGTGCTAGTTTAGCGGGAGCCCGAGAGCAGTTCTTC. This chain connects TRBV20-1 to TRBJ2-1; 9 nucleotides line up with TRBD2. CDR1 and CDR2 from the germline V gene are DFQATT and SNEGSKA (reference sequence). This CDR3 has 13 amino acids. V was pared by 3 bases and J by 10 bases, with 7 bases of the junction left unmatched.

CDR3 DNA: TGTGCCACCAGTGCCCAGCCAGCGGGAGGACCGCAGTTCTTC. The encoded protein is CATSAQPAGGPQFF. This sequence joins TRBV24-1 and TRBJ2-1; 9 nucleotides line up with TRBD2. V was clipped by 5 bases and J by 12 bases; unmatched bases: 10. CDR3 length: 14 residues. Per the germline V gene, CDR1 is KGHDR and CDR2 is SFDVKD.

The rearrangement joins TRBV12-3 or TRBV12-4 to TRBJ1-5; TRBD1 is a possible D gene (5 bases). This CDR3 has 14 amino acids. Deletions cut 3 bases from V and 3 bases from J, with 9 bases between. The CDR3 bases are TGTGCCAGCAGTTTTGGAGGGGTCAATCAGCCCCAGCATTTT. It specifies CASSFGGVNQPQHF.

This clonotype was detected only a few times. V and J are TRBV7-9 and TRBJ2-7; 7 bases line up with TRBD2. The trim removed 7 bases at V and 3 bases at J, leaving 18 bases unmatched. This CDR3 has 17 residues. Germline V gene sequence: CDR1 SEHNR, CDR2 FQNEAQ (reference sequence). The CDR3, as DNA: TGTGCCAGCACCCGAATTGTGGCTAGCGGAGGGAGCTACGAGCAGTACTTC. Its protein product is CASTRIVASGGSYEQYF.

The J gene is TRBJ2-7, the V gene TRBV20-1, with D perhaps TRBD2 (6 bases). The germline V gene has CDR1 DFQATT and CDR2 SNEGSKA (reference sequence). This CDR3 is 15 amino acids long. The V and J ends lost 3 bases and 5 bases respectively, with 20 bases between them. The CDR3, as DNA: TGCAGTGCTAGTTGGTCCAGTAGGAGGGCGGACGAGCAGTACTTC. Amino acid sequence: CSASWSSRRADEQYF.

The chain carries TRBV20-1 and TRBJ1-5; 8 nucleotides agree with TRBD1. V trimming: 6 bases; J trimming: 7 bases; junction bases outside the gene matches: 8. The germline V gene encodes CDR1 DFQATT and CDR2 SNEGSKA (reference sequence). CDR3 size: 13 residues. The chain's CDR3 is CSALTGVGQPQHF. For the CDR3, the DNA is TGCAGTGCCTTGACAGGGGTGGGGCAGCCCCAGCATTTT.

The CDR3 reads CASSPQGAGLNTEAFF. CDR3 bases: TGTGCCAGCAGCCCCCAGGGTGCGGGCTTGAACACTGAAGCTTTCTTT. This chain joins TRBV7-3 and TRBJ1-1; D might be TRBD1 (5 bases). CDR3 length: 16 residues. Germline CDR1 and CDR2: SGHTA and FQGTGA. V gave up 5 bases and J gave up 0 bases, with 16 bases separating them.

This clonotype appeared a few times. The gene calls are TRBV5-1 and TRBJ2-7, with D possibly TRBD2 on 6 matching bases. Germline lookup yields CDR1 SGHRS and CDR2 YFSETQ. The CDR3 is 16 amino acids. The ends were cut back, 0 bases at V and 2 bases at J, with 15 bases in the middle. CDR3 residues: CASSLVSSSVTYEQYF. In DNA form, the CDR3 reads TGCGCCAGCAGCTTGGTGTCGTCTAGCGTTACCTACGAGCAGTACTTC.

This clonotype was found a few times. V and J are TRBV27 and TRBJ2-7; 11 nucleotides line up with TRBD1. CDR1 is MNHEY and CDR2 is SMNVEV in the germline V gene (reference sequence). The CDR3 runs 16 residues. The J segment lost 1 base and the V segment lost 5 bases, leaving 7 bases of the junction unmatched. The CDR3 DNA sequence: TGTGCCAGCAGTCCCCTGGGGACAGGGGGATCCTACGAGCAGTACTTC. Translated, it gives CASSPLGTGGSYEQYF.

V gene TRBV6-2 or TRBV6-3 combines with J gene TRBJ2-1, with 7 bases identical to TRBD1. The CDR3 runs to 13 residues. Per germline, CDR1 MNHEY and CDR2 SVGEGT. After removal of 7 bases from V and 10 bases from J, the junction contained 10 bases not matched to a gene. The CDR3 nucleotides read TGTGCCAGCACGCAGGGGGTACAGGGCGAGCAGTTCTTC. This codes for CASTQGVQGEQFF.

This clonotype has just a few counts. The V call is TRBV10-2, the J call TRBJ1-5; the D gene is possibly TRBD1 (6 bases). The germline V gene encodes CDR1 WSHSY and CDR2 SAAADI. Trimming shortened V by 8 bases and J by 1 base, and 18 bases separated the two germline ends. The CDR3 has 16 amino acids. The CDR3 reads CASSVFGRGSNQPQHF. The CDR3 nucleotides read TGCGCCAGCTCGGTGTTTGGCAGGGGAAGCAATCAGCCCCAGCATTTT.

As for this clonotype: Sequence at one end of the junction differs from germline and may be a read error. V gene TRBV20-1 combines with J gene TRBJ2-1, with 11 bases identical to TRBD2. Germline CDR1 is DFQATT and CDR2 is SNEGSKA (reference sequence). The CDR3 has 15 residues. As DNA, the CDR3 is TGCAGTGCTAGAAAACTAGCGGGAGACTACAATGACCAGTTCTTC. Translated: CSARKLAGDYNDQFF.

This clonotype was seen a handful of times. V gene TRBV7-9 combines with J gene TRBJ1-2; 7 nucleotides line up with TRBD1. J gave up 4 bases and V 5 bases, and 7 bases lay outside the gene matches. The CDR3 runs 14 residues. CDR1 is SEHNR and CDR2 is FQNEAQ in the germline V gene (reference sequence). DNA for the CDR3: TGTGCCAGCAGCACGGGACAGCCAAGCTATGGCTACACCTTC. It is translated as CASSTGQPSYGYTF.

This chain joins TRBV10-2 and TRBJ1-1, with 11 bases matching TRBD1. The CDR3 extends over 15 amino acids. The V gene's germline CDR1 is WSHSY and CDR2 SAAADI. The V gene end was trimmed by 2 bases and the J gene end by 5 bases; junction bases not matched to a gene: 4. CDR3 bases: TGCGCCAGCAGTGAGAAGGACAGGGGGCGGACTGAAGCTTTCTTT. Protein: CASSEKDRGRTEAFF.

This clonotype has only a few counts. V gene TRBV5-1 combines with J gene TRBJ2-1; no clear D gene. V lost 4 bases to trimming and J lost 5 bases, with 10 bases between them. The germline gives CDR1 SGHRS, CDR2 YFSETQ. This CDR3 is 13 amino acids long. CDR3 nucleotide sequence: TGCGCCAGCAGCGAAGCGATAGACAATGAGCAGTTCTTC. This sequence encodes CASSEAIDNEQFF.

Here the CDR3 DNA reads TGTGCCATCAGTGCGGTGAGCAATCAGCCCCAGCATTTT. Translation gives CAISAVSNQPQHF. The chain has TRBV10-3 and TRBJ1-5, with D hard to call. This CDR3 spans 13 amino acids. Germline CDR1 is ENHRY and CDR2 is SYGVKD. The V gene lost 4 bases and the J gene lost 1 base, with 5 bases spanning the gap.

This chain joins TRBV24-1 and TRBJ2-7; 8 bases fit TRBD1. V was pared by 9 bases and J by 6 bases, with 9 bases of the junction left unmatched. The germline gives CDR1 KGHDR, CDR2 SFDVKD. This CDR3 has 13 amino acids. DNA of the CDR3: TGTGCCACCGCGGGCCAGGGGGCTCGCGAGCAGTACTTC. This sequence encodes CATAGQGAREQYF.